This T cell receptor (beta chain) was retrieved from a study of blood T cells in healthy people across ages. Overall study context: T cells yielded about one barcoded beta molecule per two cells through template switching. Findings of the study overall: Aged donors had fewer naive CD4+ cells and lower diversity than long-lived donors.

This clonotype was counted only a few times. Antigen unknown. Using a J-beta primer mix together with a sample-barcoded 5' primer, a second PCR was run for roughly 7 to 12 cycles. Using its own MiXCR run on the 5' RACE reads, TCRdb lists one record per CDR3 protein. The sample contains 1.5 million to 2 million distinct CDR3 sequences, around half of which appear only once. The receptor was isolated from a woman in her thirties or forties in good health. The sample taken for sequencing was blood.

The DNA for the CDR3 is TGTGCCAGCAGCCAACGGGACAGGTTCTACACCTTC. Encoded protein: CASSQRDRFYTF. The V call is TRBV4-2, the J call TRBJ1-2, with 8 bases matching TRBD1. This CDR3 is 12 amino acids long. Unmatched junction bases numbered 3, after V lost 2 bases and J lost 10 bases. From germline, CDR1 is LGHNA and CDR2 YNFKEQ.